The entry below describes one TCR beta chain. This record comes from a study of OX40 agonist ivuxolimab in advanced cancers. Clones were read by immunoSEQ multiplex PCR, and TCRdb kept only the in-frame ones, dropping some. The table has 86,000 or so clones, roughly 92% seen once. Germline V lookup: CDR1 SGDLS, CDR2 YYNGEE. V lost 3 bases and J lost 7; bases outside the gene matches: 6. This CDR3 has 15 amino acids. The sample consisted of CD4+ or CD8+ T cells sorted from blood, taken in a trial of the OX40 agonist ivuxolimab. The V and J genes are TRBV9 and TRBJ1-4; 10 bases align to TRBD1. This TCR came from an adult with an advanced solid tumor such as melanoma, head and neck, liver or kidney cancer. The CDR3 coding sequence is TGTGCCAGCAGCGAAAGACAGGGGGCAGGTGAAAAACTGTTTTTT. Encoded protein: CASSERQGAGEKLFF.